These T cell receptor beta chains were read from a single sample in a study of blood T cell repertoires in COVID-19. Profiling relied on immunoSEQ multiplex PCR, and the TCRdb table lists in-frame clones only, not all of them. The table includes about 51,000 clones, approximately 90% detected once. The specimen was peripheral blood. Receptors originate from a man aged 50-60 years with acute or convalescent COVID-19. Each CDR3 is given with its conserved first and last residue. The D gene is left open where the match is weak. Size tells how often a clone was seen (once, few, many) or the class of an expanded clone, and some rows leave it out.

CDR3 length	V gene	D gene	J gene	clone size	CDR3 protein	CDR3 DNA
13	TRBV12-3/TRBV12-4	.	TRBJ2-2	.	CASSLWGEGELFF	TGTGCCAGCAGTTTATGGGGGGAGGGGGAGCTGTTTTTT
17	TRBV18	TRBD2	TRBJ2-3	.	CASSFLTSGEGTDTQYF	TGTGCCAGCTCCTTCCTCACTAGCGGGGAAGGCACAGATACGCAGTATTTT
16	TRBV5-1	TRBD1	TRBJ1-4	.	CASSWGQGATNEKLFF	TGCGCCAGCAGCTGGGGGCAGGGGGCAACTAATGAAAAACTGTTTTTT
14	TRBV7-2	.	TRBJ2-3	.	CASSLAAQTDTQYF	TGTGCCAGCAGCTTAGCGGCCCAAACAGATACGCAGTATTTT
19	TRBV18	TRBD1	TRBJ1-6	few	CASSHRDRNPNSYNSPLHF	TGTGCCAGCTCTCACCGGGACAGAAACCCGAACAGTTATAATTCACCCCTCCACTTT
14	TRBV28	.	TRBJ1-6	.	CASTYRTYNSPLHF	TGTGCCAGCACATACAGGACCTATAATTCACCCCTCCACTTT
13	TRBV6-4	.	TRBJ1-5	.	CASSVGEGQPQHF	TGTGCCAGCAGTGTAGGGGAAGGGCAGCCCCAGCATTTT
15	TRBV5-1	TRBD1	TRBJ2-3	.	CASSFGQGASSTQYF	TGCGCCAGCAGCTTCGGACAGGGGGCGTCGAGTACGCAGTATTTT
12	TRBV6-5	TRBD1	TRBJ1-2	.	CASSNDRGGYTF	TGTGCCAGCAGTAATGACAGGGGGGGCTACACCTTC
14	TRBV2	TRBD1	TRBJ1-4	.	CASSLGGGNEKLFF	TGTGCCAGCAGCCTAGGGGGCGGTAATGAAAAACTGTTTTTT
13	TRBV7-3	TRBD2	TRBJ2-1	.	CASSFSGGNEQFF	TGTGCCAGCAGCTTTAGCGGGGGAAATGAGCAGTTCTTC
13	TRBV10-3	TRBD1	TRBJ2-1	.	CAIRETGANEQFF	TGTGCCATCAGGGAGACAGGGGCCAATGAGCAGTTCTTC
16	TRBV18	TRBD1	TRBJ1-1	.	CASSKVTGGAHTEAFF	TGTGCCAGCTCAAAAGTAACAGGGGGCGCCCACACTGAAGCTTTCTTT
17	TRBV10-3	TRBD2	TRBJ2-2	few	CAISDAGAGGPGGELFF	TGTGCCATCAGTGACGCTGGAGCGGGGGGGCCAGGCGGGGAGCTGTTTTTT
16	TRBV3-1/TRBV3-2	TRBD1	TRBJ1-4	.	CASSQAPTGGEEKLFF	TGTGCCAGCAGCCAAGCACCGACAGGGGGCGAAGAAAAACTGTTTTTT
16	TRBV28	TRBD1	TRBJ1-5	.	CASRPRDRGGNQPQHF	TGTGCCAGCAGACCCCGGGACAGAGGGGGCAATCAGCCCCAGCATTTT
15	TRBV10-3	TRBD2	TRBJ2-7	.	CAISDGLAGSYEQYF	TGTGCCATCAGTGATGGACTAGCGGGTTCCTACGAGCAGTACTTC
16	TRBV28	TRBD1	TRBJ2-7	.	CASSSPRGQGAAEQYF	TGTGCCAGCAGTTCCCCTCGGGGACAGGGGGCGGCCGAGCAGTACTTC
16	TRBV3-1/TRBV3-2	TRBD2	TRBJ2-3	once	CASSQVSFPSGGVLYF	TGTGCCAGCAGCCAAGTCTCTTTTCCTAGCGGGGGGGTCTTATATTTT
16	TRBV7-2	.	TRBJ1-1	once	CASSLTSRTRNTEAFF	TGTGCCAGCAGCTTAACCTCACGGACACGGAACACTGAAGCTTTCTTT
14	TRBV19	TRBD2	TRBJ2-3	few	CASSPSGVTDTQYF	TGTGCCAGTAGTCCTAGCGGGGTCACAGATACGCAGTATTTT
15	TRBV5-1	.	TRBJ2-1	.	CASSFGGGSYNEQFF	TGCGCCAGCAGCTTCGGGGGAGGCTCCTACAATGAGCAGTTCTTC
13	TRBV5-1	.	TRBJ2-5	.	CASSLGNGETQYF	TGCGCCAGCAGCTTAGGCAACGGGGAGACCCAGTACTTC
14	TRBV5-4	TRBD2	TRBJ2-3	.	CASSLEQQRGTQYF	TGTGCCAGCAGCTTGGAGCAGCAGCGGGGGACGCAGTATTTT
16	TRBV4-2	.	TRBJ2-3	once	CASSQVSWGGADTQYF	TGTGCCAGCAGCCAAGTCTCGTGGGGGGGCGCAGATACGCAGTATTTT
13	TRBV5-4	.	TRBJ2-7	few	CASSPMGAYEQYF	TGTGCCAGCAGCCCGATGGGAGCGTACGAGCAGTACTTC
15	TRBV19	.	TRBJ1-1	.	CASREIRSGQSAAFF	TGTGCCAGTAGGGAAATCCGGTCTGGACAGAGTGCGGCTTTCTTT
14	TRBV5-6	.	TRBJ1-2	.	CASSLNTGTYGYTF	TGTGCCAGCAGCCTCAATACAGGGACCTATGGCTACACCTTC
18	TRBV7-9	TRBD1	TRBJ2-3	once	CASSLAPYGQGMTDTQYF	TGTGCCAGCAGCTTAGCCCCATACGGACAGGGTATGACAGATACGCAGTATTTT
15	TRBV11-2	.	TRBJ1-2	.	CASSLSPGANYGYTF	TGTGCCAGCAGCTTATCCCCCGGAGCTAACTATGGCTACACCTTC
14	TRBV18	TRBD1	TRBJ2-1	.	CASSPGQGYNEQFF	TGTGCCAGCTCCCCGGGACAGGGTTACAATGAGCAGTTCTTC
15	TRBV9	.	TRBJ2-7	.	CASSLGGVGAYEQYF	TGTGCCAGCAGCCTAGGCGGGGTCGGGGCCTACGAGCAGTACTTC
14	TRBV7-8	TRBD1	TRBJ1-2	.	CASRGVRGRNGYTF	TGTGCCAGCAGAGGAGTCAGGGGGAGGAATGGCTACACCTTC
15	TRBV5-1	.	TRBJ2-7	once	CASSGGLDGVYEQYF	TGCGCCAGCAGCGGAGGGTTAGACGGCGTCTACGAGCAGTACTTC
15	TRBV9	.	TRBJ1-4	once	CASSVDGTLREKLFF	TGTGCCAGCAGCGTAGATGGGACTCTTCGTGAAAAACTGTTTTTT
17	TRBV5-8	TRBD2	TRBJ2-3	.	CASSSLAGALSTDTQYF	TGTGCCAGCAGTTCTCTAGCGGGGGCCCTTAGCACAGATACGCAGTATTTT
16	TRBV5-4	TRBD2	TRBJ2-1	.	CASAYRGLAGDNEQFF	TGTGCCAGCGCTTACAGGGGACTAGCGGGGGACAATGAGCAGTTCTTC
13	TRBV7-9	.	TRBJ1-6	.	CASSSPWGSPLHF	TGTGCCAGCAGCTCCCCTTGGGGCTCACCCCTCCACTTT
13	TRBV6-5	TRBD1	TRBJ1-2	.	CASRGWTGDGYTF	TGTGCCAGCAGGGGATGGACAGGGGATGGCTACACCTTC
15	TRBV19	.	TRBJ1-2	once	CASISSGSEYYGYTF	TGTGCCTCAATCTCTAGCGGATCAGAATACTATGGCTACACCTTC
16	TRBV19	.	TRBJ1-3	.	CASSSQNYHSGNTIYF	TGTGCCAGTAGTAGCCAGAACTACCACTCTGGAAACACCATATATTTT
14	TRBV5-1	.	TRBJ2-1	.	CASRRDTRGNEQFF	TGCGCCAGCAGGAGGGACACCCGGGGCAATGAGCAGTTCTTC
15	TRBV9	TRBD2	TRBJ2-7	.	CASSVDWRGFYEQYF	TGTGCCAGCAGCGTAGACTGGCGGGGGTTTTACGAGCAGTACTTC
13	TRBV2	TRBD1	TRBJ1-2	.	CASATRGNYGYTF	TGTGCCAGCGCCACCAGGGGGAACTATGGCTACACCTTC
14	TRBV12-5	.	TRBJ2-1	.	CASGLPRAYNEQFF	TGTGCTAGTGGCCTCCCGCGGGCCTACAATGAGCAGTTCTTC
13	TRBV28	.	TRBJ1-5	.	CASSPPVNQPQHF	TGTGCCAGCAGTCCCCCTGTAAATCAGCCCCAGCATTTT
15	TRBV28	TRBD1	TRBJ1-2	.	CASSLFLQGAGGYTF	TGTGCCAGCAGTTTGTTCTTACAGGGGGCTGGCGGCTACACCTTC
15	TRBV2	TRBD1	TRBJ1-4	once	CASSANRQGWEKLFF	TGTGCCAGCAGCGCGAACAGACAGGGATGGGAAAAACTGTTTTTT
16	TRBV14	.	TRBJ1-5	.	CASNPTEGVDYQPQHF	TGTGCCAGCAACCCGACAGAGGGGGTTGATTATCAGCCCCAGCATTTT
16	TRBV6-5	TRBD1	TRBJ1-2	.	CASSYNPGTGEGGYTF	TGTGCCAGCAGTTACAATCCCGGGACAGGGGAAGGTGGCTACACCTTC
14	TRBV2	.	TRBJ1-2	.	CASSDYGVNYGYTF	TGTGCCAGCAGTGATTACGGAGTTAACTATGGCTACACCTTC
12	TRBV7-9	.	TRBJ2-3	.	CASSFHPDTQYF	TGTGCCAGCAGCTTCCATCCAGATACGCAGTATTTT
15	TRBV11-2	.	TRBJ2-1	.	CASSTGTGTQNEQFF	TGTGCCAGCAGCACAGGAACCGGCACACAGAATGAGCAGTTCTTC
12	TRBV10-2	.	TRBJ1-5	.	CASSSRGQPQHF	TGCGCCAGCAGTAGTAGGGGTCAGCCCCAGCATTTT
15	TRBV29-1	TRBD1	TRBJ1-2	.	CSVTTGGKANYGYTF	TGCAGCGTCACCACAGGGGGCAAGGCTAACTATGGCTACACCTTC